This record concerns one TCR beta chain sequence. What it recognizes is unknown. Ahead of sequencing, the ViraFEST assay grew antigen-specific CD4+ T cells using viral peptide pools. The culture ran for 10 days, and then CD4+ T cells were isolated. Either the mRNA-1273 or the BNT162b2 vaccine was given to participants as two doses. Vaccinees lacked prior SARS-CoV-2 infection and tested negative for nucleocapsid antibodies. After around 2.2 million PBMC were placed in each well, they were cultured with around 10 IU/ml IL-2 and approximately 9.7 ug/ml peptides. Fresh IL-2-containing medium replaced half the medium on days 3 and 7. These data originate in a study of vaccination effects on CD4 cells after COVID-19. As for the study in general: Researchers obtained post-vaccine samples at a median of 72 days past the second dose.

Some clones are missing from TCRdb's copy, which holds only in-frame ones; the method was immunoSEQ multiplex PCR. This repertoire shows 15,000 to 20,000 clones, 70% to 80% found once; its top ten account for over 15%. Germline-derived CDR1 and CDR2 are SGHTS and YDEGEE. V lost 0 bases, J lost 4 bases, and 8 bases stayed unmatched. This CDR3 is 17 amino acids long. Sequences were derived from CD4+ T cells from PBMCs cultured with HCoV-NL63 spike peptides, sampled after COVID-19 vaccination. This chain joins TRBV5-8 and TRBJ2-2; the match to TRBD2 covers 8 bases. The receptor comes from a human donor who received a COVID-19 vaccine. The CDR3 loop is CASSLELGRASTGELFF. The CDR3 nucleotides read TGTGCCAGCAGCTTGGAACTCGGGAGGGCGAGCACCGGGGAGCTGTTTTTT.